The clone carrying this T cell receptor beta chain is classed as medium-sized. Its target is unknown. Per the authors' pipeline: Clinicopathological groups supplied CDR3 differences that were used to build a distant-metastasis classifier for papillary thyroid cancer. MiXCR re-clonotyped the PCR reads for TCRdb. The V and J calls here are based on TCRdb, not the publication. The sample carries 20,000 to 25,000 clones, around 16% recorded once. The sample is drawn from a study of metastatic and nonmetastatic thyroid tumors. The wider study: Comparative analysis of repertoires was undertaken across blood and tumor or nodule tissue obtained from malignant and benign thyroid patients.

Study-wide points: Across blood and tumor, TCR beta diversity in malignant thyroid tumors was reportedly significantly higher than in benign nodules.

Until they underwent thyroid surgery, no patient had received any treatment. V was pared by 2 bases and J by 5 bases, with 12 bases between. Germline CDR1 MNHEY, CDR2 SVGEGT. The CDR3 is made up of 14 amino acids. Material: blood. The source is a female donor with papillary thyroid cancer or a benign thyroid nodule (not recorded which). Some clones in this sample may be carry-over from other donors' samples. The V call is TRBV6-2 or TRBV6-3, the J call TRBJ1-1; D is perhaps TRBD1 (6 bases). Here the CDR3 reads CASSYRETGTEAFF. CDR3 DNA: TGTGCCAGCAGTTACCGGGAGACAGGTACTGAAGCTTTCTTT.